A selection of T cell receptor beta chains follows, all from one sample in a study of cytomegalovirus exposure and HLA in healthy donors. Clones were sequenced by immunoSEQ multiplex PCR, and TCRdb holds only the in-frame ones, with some missing. There are 100,000 to 150,000 clones in the sample; more than 70% occur only once, and roughly 9.3% lies in the top ten. Material for sequencing was PBMCs. These TCRs come from a woman aged 50 to 60 in good health and CMV-seropositive. CDR3s include the opening cysteine and the closing phenylalanine or tryptophan. Each record gives: clone size, D gene, J gene, V gene, CDR3 DNA, CDR3 protein. D genes are given only for firm matches. Size is omitted from some rows. Given values are once, few, many or a class for expanded clones.

NA	NA	TRBJ2-5	TRBV19	TGTGCCAGTAGTGCCTACCGGGACACTAACCAAGAGACCCAGTACTTC	CASSAYRDTNQETQYF
NA	NA	TRBJ1-1	TRBV4-1	TGCGCCAGCAGCCAAGCGGACTGGAACACTGAAGCTTTCTTT	CASSQADWNTEAFF
NA	NA	TRBJ1-1	TRBV15	TGTGCCACCAGCAGAGGCCCGGGTGGCACTGAAGCTTTCTTT	CATSRGPGGTEAFF
few	NA	TRBJ2-7	TRBV5-1	TGCGCCAGCAGCCAGATGGGGACTTACAACGAGCAGTACTTC	CASSQMGTYNEQYF
once	NA	TRBJ1-5	TRBV4-3	TGCGCCAGCAGCCGATTTGCGGGGGAGCCCCAGCATTTT	CASSRFAGEPQHF
NA	NA	TRBJ1-6	TRBV7-9	TGTGCCAGCAGCTTTCGGAGAGATTCACCCCTCCACTTT	CASSFRRDSPLHF
NA	NA	TRBJ2-3	TRBV9	TGTGCCAGCGCCGCTTCTTCGGCAGATACGCAGTATTTT	CASAASSADTQYF
few	NA	TRBJ1-2	TRBV9	TGTGCCAGCAGCGTAGTCGGGGGGCCTGGCTATGGCTACACCTTC	CASSVVGGPGYGYTF
NA	TRBD2	TRBJ2-2	TRBV5-1	TGCGCCAGCAGCTCGGGACTAGCGGGAGGTGGGACCGGGGAGCTGTTTTTT	CASSSGLAGGGTGELFF
NA	TRBD1	TRBJ1-1	TRBV11-2	TGTGCCAGCAGCCTACAGGGGGGCAACACTGAAGCTTTCTTT	CASSLQGGNTEAFF
NA	TRBD1	TRBJ1-2	TRBV7-8	TGTGCCAGCAGCTTTAGACAGGGGAACTATGGCTACACCTTC	CASSFRQGNYGYTF
NA	TRBD2	TRBJ2-5	TRBV13	TGTGCCAGCAGCTTATGGACTAGCGGGGGAATAAAAGAGACCCAGTACTTC	CASSLWTSGGIKETQYF
few	TRBD2	TRBJ2-5	TRBV9	TGTGCCAGCAGCGTAGTAGCGGGAGGGCTAGAGACCCAGTACTTC	CASSVVAGGLETQYF
NA	NA	TRBJ1-2	TRBV5-1	TGCGCCAGCAGCTTGGATGTAGGGGGCTATGGCTACACCTTC	CASSLDVGGYGYTF
NA	NA	TRBJ2-7	TRBV11-1	TGTGCCAGCAGCTTAAAACAGGGTTACGAGCAGTACTTC	CASSLKQGYEQYF
once	NA	TRBJ1-1	TRBV2	TGTGCCAGCAGTGAGGGCGGGGCGATGACTGAAGCTTTCTTT	CASSEGGAMTEAFF
once	NA	TRBJ2-5	TRBV29-1	TGCAGCGTACACAGGGCCTCCCAAGAGACCCAGTACTTC	CSVHRASQETQYF
NA	NA	TRBJ2-1	TRBV9	TGTGCCAGCAGCCCAGGAAACTACAATGAGCAGTTCTTC	CASSPGNYNEQFF
NA	NA	TRBJ1-6	TRBV11-3	TGTGCCAGCAGCTGGGACTGGTATAATTCACCCCTCCACTTT	CASSWDWYNSPLHF